This T cell receptor (beta chain) was sequenced during a study of T cell responses to AZD1222 COVID-19 vaccine. General study findings and limits: Seropositivity was recorded at baseline in only 5 or 6 AZD1222 recipients.

Only in-frame clones appear in the TCRdb table, and some are missing; sequencing was by immunoSEQ multiplex PCR. The sample yields 100,000 or so clones, 70% to 90% seen once. The length of the CDR3 is 17 residues. Per the germline V gene, CDR1 is SGHTA and CDR2 is FQGNSA. V dropped 1 base and J dropped 0 bases, with 12 bases sitting between them. As regards this clone: What it binds is not known.

This TCR derives from an adult in good health. This specimen was peripheral blood, taken on day 0 of AZD1222 vaccination. The V call is TRBV7-2, the J call TRBJ1-4; no reliable D call. The CDR3 here is CASSLDLAVATNEKLFF. In nucleotides, the CDR3 is TGTGCCAGCAGCTTAGACCTGGCGGTGGCAACTAATGAAAAACTGTTTTTT.